Ten or more counts support the clone carrying this T cell receptor (beta chain). The target antigen is unknown. CDR3 length: 14 residues. The ends were cut back, 5 bases at V and 5 bases at J, with 16 bases in the middle. Per the germline V gene, CDR1 is MDHEN and CDR2 is SYDVKM. This specimen belongs to a study of regulatory T cells in long-lasting Graves disease. Study-level results: Gene preferences differed: TRBV28, TRBJ1-2, TRBJ2-5 in persistent cases.

Time point specified: persistent/refractory GD, antithyroid drugs over 5 years with positive TRAb. After RNA was extracted from PBMCs, the TCR library was made from it. To make TCR beta libraries, researchers used iRepertoire HTBI primers and Arm-PCR of CDR3 regions. MiXCR, run by TCRdb on the multiplex PCR reads, gives a single entry per CDR3 protein. This table holds around 430,000 distinct CDR3 sequences, 20% to 25% found once. The sample consisted of peripheral blood mononuclear cells (PBMCs), taken when the disease was refractory, from a patient treated with antithyroid drugs. This sequence originates from a female donor with Graves disease. The chain recombines TRBV28 with TRBJ2-7; D not resolved. CDR3 nucleotide sequence: TGTGCCAGCAGTCCCGACAAGGGATTCCACGAGCAGTACTTC. It codes for CASSPDKGFHEQYF. Together with reference TRBV28 and TRBJ2-7, the CDR3 gives the full variable domain: DVKVTQSSRYLVKRTGEKVFLECVQDMDHENMFWYRQDPGLGLRLIYFSYDVKMKEKGDIPEGYSVSREKKERFSLILESASTNQTSMYLCASSPDKGFHEQYFGPGTRLTVT.